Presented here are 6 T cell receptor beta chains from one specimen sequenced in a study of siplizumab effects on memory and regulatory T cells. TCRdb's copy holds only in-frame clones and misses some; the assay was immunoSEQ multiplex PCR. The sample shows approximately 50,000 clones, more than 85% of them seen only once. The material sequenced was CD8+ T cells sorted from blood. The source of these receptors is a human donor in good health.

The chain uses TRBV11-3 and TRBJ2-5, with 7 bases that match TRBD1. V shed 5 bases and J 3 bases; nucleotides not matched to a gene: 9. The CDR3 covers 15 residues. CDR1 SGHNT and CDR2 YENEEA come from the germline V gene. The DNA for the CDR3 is TGTGCCAGCAGCACCTACTCGGGACAGAAAGAGACCCAGTACTTC. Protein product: CASSTYSGQKETQYF.

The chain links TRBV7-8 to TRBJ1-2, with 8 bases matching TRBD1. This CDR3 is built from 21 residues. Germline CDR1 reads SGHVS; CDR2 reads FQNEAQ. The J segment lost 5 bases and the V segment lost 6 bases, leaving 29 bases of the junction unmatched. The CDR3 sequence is CASSKDRARGWGSLIEYGYTF. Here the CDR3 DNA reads TGTGCCAGCAGTAAGGACAGGGCGAGAGGATGGGGAAGCCTGATAGAGTATGGCTACACCTTC.

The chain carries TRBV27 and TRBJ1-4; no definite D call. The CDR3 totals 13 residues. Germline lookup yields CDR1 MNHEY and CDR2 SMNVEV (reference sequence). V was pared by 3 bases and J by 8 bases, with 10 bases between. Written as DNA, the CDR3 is TGTGCCAGCAGTTTTAGGTGGGAAGAAAAACTGTTTTTT. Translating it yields CASSFRWEEKLFF.

The CDR3 DNA sequence: TGCGCCAGCAGCACCGGACAGGGGGAATACACCGGGGAGCTGTTTTTT. It translates to CASSTGQGEYTGELFF. This chain links TRBV5-1 with TRBJ2-2; 10 bases are a match to TRBD1. CDR1 SGHRS and CDR2 YFSETQ come from the germline V gene. The CDR3 has 16 residues. The junction had 6 bases not matched to a gene; V was cut back by 4 bases and J by 3 bases.

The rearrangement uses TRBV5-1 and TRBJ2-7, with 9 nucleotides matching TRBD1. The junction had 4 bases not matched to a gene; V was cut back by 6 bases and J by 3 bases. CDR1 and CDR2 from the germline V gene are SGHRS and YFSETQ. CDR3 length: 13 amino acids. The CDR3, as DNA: TGCGCCAGCAAAATGACAGGGGGCTACGAGCAGTACTTC. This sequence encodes CASKMTGGYEQYF.

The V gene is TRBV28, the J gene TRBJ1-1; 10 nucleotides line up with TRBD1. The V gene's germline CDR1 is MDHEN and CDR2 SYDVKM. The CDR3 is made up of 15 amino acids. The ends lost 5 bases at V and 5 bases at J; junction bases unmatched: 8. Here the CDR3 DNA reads TGTGCCAGCAGTCTAGAGGGACAGGGGAGGACTGAAGCTTTCTTT. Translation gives CASSLEGQGRTEAFF.